This T cell receptor (beta chain) came from a study of blood T cell repertoires in COVID-19 (TCRdb year 2020). For the study in its entirety: Samples covering the acute and convalescent phases of COVID-19 were provided by collaborators in the United States, Italy and Spain. The sample metadata nearly always contained a de-identified subject ID, COVID-19 status, age in years and sex. The prospective study material was composed of cDNA or gDNA derived from T cells, B-cell-depleted T cells, or PBMCs. The samples were drawn from the first 160 participants of the ongoing ImmuneRACE study and from 1,254 subjects provided by 6 global collaborators. Where available, HLA class I and class II types were obtained from metadata supplied by the sample provider rather than from assay-based typing. Subjects who had been exposed to COVID-19, were actively infected with it, or had recovered from it provided the deeply sampled blood TCRbeta repertoires that made up the dataset. A freely available public database, intended as a resource for researchers studying the immune response to SARS-CoV-2, is where the repertoires were released.

Whole blood was collected in K2EDTA tubes by collaborating institutions according to the institutions' own protocols. For TCRbeta analysis, collaborator samples were shipped as frozen whole blood, as isolated PBMCs, or as DNA extracted from either sample type. The junction carries 24 bases between V and J, which are trimmed by 6 bases and 9 bases respectively. From the cysteine through the phenylalanine, the CDR3 covers 16 amino acids. CDR3 DNA only is kept here, 48 bases in frame from base 1. Via the germline V gene (reference sequence), CDR1 is LNHNV and CDR2 YYDKDF. About this clone itself: It has no known antigen specificity. Nothing much larger sits one base from this clone, and base qualities are not available.

The immunoSEQ Assay, a bias-controlled multiplex PCR, was used to amplify TCRbeta CDR3 regions from genomic DNA. The original pipeline was this. Within the assay, amplification of reference gene primers was used to estimate how many nucleated cells each sample contained. Sequence reads were collapsed and filtered to measure the absolute abundance of every unique TCRbeta CDR3 rearrangement. Productive Simpson clonality was computed per sample as the square root of Simpson's diversity index over productive rearrangements. The clones in this table, taken by TCRdb from immuneACCESS, are in-frame only. Not every clone is retained; where verified, under half of the shortfall comes from an unresolved V gene, and the cause of the rest is unknown. That table furnishes V, J and clone size, whereas the DNA furnished D and trimming. The sample contains about 140,000 clones, about 89% of them found a single time. The ten largest clones add up to about 2.5% of the sample.

Results the study describes overall, beyond this receptor: The amount of clinical and demographic metadata varied by source and participant and was provided uncurated.

This TCR came from a man aged 50 to 60 with active COVID-19. Sequencing was carried out using peripheral blood. The V and J segments used are TRBV15 and TRBJ1-5; the D gene identity is not certain. The CDR3 region has the sequence CATRVGLEEPPRPQHF. The sequenced DNA is TGTGCCACCAGGGTGGGTTTGGAGGAACCCCCCCGGCCCCAGCATTTT.